Given below is one TCR beta chain in context. The antigen remains unidentified. The CDR3 is made up of 12 amino acids. From germline, CDR1 is DFQATT and CDR2 SNEGSKA (reference sequence). With V trimmed by 8 bases and J by 7 bases, 6 bases remained unmatched. This entry comes from a study of CD8+CD57+ T cells in acquired aplastic anemia. Only patients with CD8+CD57+ cell expansion on flow cytometry were chosen for sequencing. All patients had severe acquired aplastic anemia. Patients were untreated when blood was sampled. The study, taken as a whole, reports: Around 30 sequences, all CD8+ CDR3, were shared between patients and controls.

Genomic DNA provided the template from which TCR beta VDJ and CDR3 profiles were obtained. TCRdb fed the reads into MiXCR, producing one record per CDR3 protein. The top ten clones hold approximately 12% of a sample with about 150,000 distinct CDR3 sequences, about 48% of them seen once. The chain recombines TRBV20-1 with TRBJ2-5; 11 positions match TRBD1. The specimen was sorted CD4+, CD8+, or CD8+CD57+ T cells (not recorded which) from PBMCs. This receptor was taken from a human donor with aplastic anemia. CDR3 DNA: TGCAGTAAGCCGGGACAGGGGGGGACCCAGTACTTC. This encodes CSKPGQGGTQYF.